A single sample gave rise to the 32 T cell receptor beta chains below, sequenced in a study of CD8+ T cells in alopecia areata. Following RNA extraction, reverse transcription yielded cDNA that acted as the sequencing template. Clones were read by immunoSEQ multiplex PCR, and TCRdb kept only the in-frame ones, dropping some. The table records approximately 200,000 clones, more than 55% of them present only once. Treatment denoted: oral pan-JAK inhibitor, 5-10 mg twice daily. This specimen was CD4+ T cells sorted from blood, taken at week 4, from a patient treated with tofacitinib. These receptors were collected from a human donor with alopecia areata.

This sequence joins TRBV5-1 and TRBJ2-4, with 8 positions matching TRBD2. In germline, CDR1 is SGHRS, CDR2 YFSETQ. V dropped 4 bases and J dropped 0; count of bases not matched to a gene: 3. This CDR3 has 15 residues. CDR3 loop: CASSPAGVAKNIQYF. Written as DNA, the CDR3 is TGCGCCAGCAGCCCAGCGGGAGTAGCCAAAAACATTCAGTACTTC. The full variable domain, rest sourced from reference TRBV5-1 and TRBJ2-4, is KAGVTQTPRYLIKTRGQQVTLSCSPISGHRSVSWYQQTPGQGLQFLFEYFSETQRNKGNFPGRFSGRQFSNSRSEMNVSTLELGDSALYLCASSPAGVAKNIQYFGAGTRLSVL.

The chain joins TRBV2 to TRBJ2-7, with D possibly being TRBD2 (6 bases). The CDR3 is 13 amino acids. Trimming left V 8 bases short and J 5 bases short, with 16 bases between. Per germline, CDR1 SNHLY and CDR2 FYNNEI. DNA for the CDR3: TGTGCCAGCTTGGGCGGCGCGGGGCACGAGCAGTACTTC. It is translated as CASLGGAGHEQYF.

The V call is TRBV5-1, the J call TRBJ2-2; D unclear. Germline values: CDR1 SGHRS, CDR2 YFSETQ. V was shortened by 0 bases and J by 7 bases, with 10 bases between the two germline ends. The CDR3 length is 14 residues. CDR3 protein: CASSLGPSLGELFF. The CDR3 bases are TGCGCCAGCAGCTTGGGCCCCAGTCTCGGGGAGCTGTTTTTT.

This chain joins TRBV30 and TRBJ2-2; D is unresolved. V lost 3 bases and J 4 bases, leaving 18 bases between the germline ends. The CDR3 spans 16 residues. Germline CDR1 GTSNPN, CDR2 SVGIG (reference sequence). The CDR3 nucleotides are TGTGCCTGGAGGGCCCCCGGGCCTTGGGGCACCGGGGAGCTGTTTTTT. It codes for CAWRAPGPWGTGELFF. The variable domain in full, completed from reference TRBV30 and TRBJ2-2, reads SQTIHQWPATLVQPVGSPLSLECTVEGTSNPNLYWYRQAAGRGLQLLFYSVGIGQISSEVPQNLSASRPQDRQFILSSKKLLLSDSGFYLCAWRAPGPWGTGELFFGEGSRLTVL.

V usage is TRBV5-1 and J usage is TRBJ2-7, with 7 positions matching TRBD2. The trim removed 2 bases at V and 1 base at J, leaving 3 bases unmatched. The germline V gene encodes CDR1 SGHRS and CDR2 YFSETQ. The CDR3 loop spans 14 amino acids. The CDR3 protein is CASSFSLASYEQYF. The CDR3 region has the DNA TGCGCCAGCAGCTTCTCACTAGCGTCCTACGAGCAGTACTTC. The entire variable domain, with the rest obtained from reference TRBV5-1 and TRBJ2-7, is as follows: KAGVTQTPRYLIKTRGQQVTLSCSPISGHRSVSWYQQTPGQGLQFLFEYFSETQRNKGNFPGRFSGRQFSNSRSEMNVSTLELGDSALYLCASSFSLASYEQYFGPGTRLTVT.

J is TRBJ2-5 and V is TRBV30; 12 bases line up with TRBD1. The germline CDR1 and CDR2 sequences are GTSNPN and SVGIG (reference sequence). The V and J ends lost 2 bases and 5 bases, in that order; junction bases with no gene match: 6. This CDR3 has 15 residues. CDR3 coding DNA: TGTGCCTGGAGTCCGGGGACAGGGGGCTTGGAGACCCAGTACTTC. It specifies CAWSPGTGGLETQYF. Full variable domain (missing parts from reference TRBV30 and TRBJ2-5): SQTIHQWPATLVQPVGSPLSLECTVEGTSNPNLYWYRQAAGRGLQLLFYSVGIGQISSEVPQNLSASRPQDRQFILSSKKLLLSDSGFYLCAWSPGTGGLETQYFGPGTRLLVL.

Notes on this clone: This CDR3 is also generated by other DNA sequences in the sample. This chain connects TRBV20-1 to TRBJ2-5; no clear D gene. Between the trimmed V and J ends, which lost 3 bases and 5 bases, there was a span of 7 bases. This CDR3 comprises 11 residues. Germline V lookup: CDR1 DFQATT, CDR2 SNEGSKA (reference sequence). CDR3 sequence (DNA): TGCAGTGCTAGGCCACAGGAGACCCAGTACTTC. Protein product: CSARPQETQYF.

The V call is TRBV18, the J call TRBJ2-7, with a tentative D call TRBD1 (5 bases). The CDR3 extends over 16 amino acids. The germline gives CDR1 KGHSH, CDR2 LQKENI. The V end lost 3 bases, the J end lost 4 bases, and 19 bases lay between the germline ends. The CDR3 protein is CASSPTDKGGMYEQYF. The DNA of the CDR3 is TGTGCCAGCTCACCGACGGACAAGGGCGGCATGTACGAGCAGTACTTC. The full variable domain, with the rest looked up from reference TRBV18 and TRBJ2-7, is NAGVMQNPRHLVRRRGQEARLRCSPMKGHSHVYWYRQLPEEGLKFMVYLQKENIIDESGMPKERFSAEFPKEGPSILRIQQVVRGDSAAYFCASSPTDKGGMYEQYFGPGTRLTVT.

The rearrangement uses TRBV19 and TRBJ1-2; D is ambiguous. This CDR3 is built from 11 residues. Per the germline V gene, CDR1 is LNHDA and CDR2 is SQIVND (reference sequence). V shed 5 bases and J shed 6 bases, with 7 bases lying between them. CDR3 DNA sequence: TGTGCCAGTAGTCCCGGGGATGGCTACACCTTC. The encoded protein is CASSPGDGYTF. Variable domain in full (rest from reference TRBV19 and TRBJ1-2): DGGITQSPKYLFRKEGQNVTLSCEQNLNHDAMYWYRQDPGQGLRLIYYSQIVNDFQKGDIAEGYSVSREKKESFPLTVTSAQKNPTAFYLCASSPGDGYTFGSGTRLTVV.

A few counts support this clone. The V gene is TRBV11-2, the J gene TRBJ2-3, with 7 bases that match TRBD2. This CDR3 has 15 residues. Trimming at V came to 0 bases and at J to 2 bases, leaving 2 bases not matched to a gene. The germline V gene has CDR1 SGHAT and CDR2 FQNNGV. The CDR3 loop reads CASSLEGDYTDTQYF. The CDR3 coding sequence is TGTGCCAGCAGCTTAGAGGGGGACTACACAGATACGCAGTATTTT.

The chain combines TRBV29-1 with TRBJ2-7, with 8 bases matching TRBD2. The CDR3 length is 14 residues. With 6 bases clipped from V and 2 bases from J, the junction kept 9 bases outside the gene matches. Germline CDR1 SQVTM, CDR2 ANQGSEA. DNA for the CDR3: TGCAGCGTAGCTTTAGCGGGGCGCCCCTACGAGCAGTACTTC. Translated, it gives CSVALAGRPYEQYF.

The V gene is TRBV14, the J gene TRBJ2-3; D unresolved. The ends were cut back, 1 base at V and 1 base at J, with 3 bases in the middle. CDR1 SGHDN and CDR2 FVKESK come from the germline V gene. The length of the CDR3 is 13 residues. The CDR3 DNA follows: TGTGCCAGCAGCCAAGGGGGCACAGATACGCAGTATTTT. Protein: CASSQGGTDTQYF.

The V gene is TRBV6-1, the J gene TRBJ1-5; D is unclear. Germline CDR1 reads MNHNS; CDR2 reads SASEGT. The CDR3 is made up of 13 amino acids. Trimming took 5 bases from V and 4 from J, leaving 9 bases between them. In DNA form, the CDR3 reads TGTGCCAGCAGTACCCCCCATAATCAGCCCCAGCATTTT. Translated, it gives CASSTPHNQPQHF.

This chain connects TRBV4-3 to TRBJ1-1; D remains unclear. The V and J ends lost 0 bases and 4 bases respectively, with 6 bases between them. The CDR3 runs to 13 residues. Germline loops: CDR1 LGHNA, CDR2 YSLEER. The CDR3 spells CASSQETGTEAFF. CDR3 DNA sequence: TGCGCCAGCAGCCAAGAAACTGGCACTGAAGCTTTCTTT.

This clone has a handful of counts. The V call is TRBV29-1, the J call TRBJ2-1; TRBD2 might be the D (7 bases). The CDR3 has 15 amino acids. Trimming left V 4 bases short and J 5 bases short, with 18 bases between. Germline assignment: CDR1 SQVTM and CDR2 ANQGSEA. The DNA for the CDR3 is TGCAGCGTTGGAGGGGGAGCGGGGTCGCACAATGAGCAGTTCTTC. The encoded protein is CSVGGGAGSHNEQFF.

CDR3 in DNA: TGTGCCAGCAGCTTAGGGAATCAGCCCCAGCATTTT. It translates to CASSLGNQPQHF. The chain joins TRBV7-2 to TRBJ1-5; D not resolved. This CDR3 comprises 12 residues. Deletions cut 1 base from V and 4 bases from J, with 2 bases between. Per germline, CDR1 SGHTA and CDR2 FQGNSA.

The J gene is TRBJ1-4, the V gene TRBV11-2; D gene unclear. V lost 2 bases to trimming and J lost 13 bases, with 23 bases between them. Looked up from germline, CDR1 is SGHAT and CDR2 is FQNNGV. CDR3 length equals 16 residues. The CDR3 region is CASSLRRGRYPERLFF. CDR3 DNA: TGTGCCAGCAGCTTACGTCGCGGCCGATACCCCGAGAGACTGTTTTTT.

The chain uses TRBV6-5 and TRBJ2-7, with a tentative D call TRBD2 (6 bases). This CDR3 has 14 amino acids. From germline, CDR1 is MNHEY and CDR2 SVGAGI. V shed 5 bases and J shed 0 bases, with 11 bases lying between them. For the CDR3, the DNA is TGTGCCAGCAGTCGTTTCGGGAGCTCCTACGAGCAGTACTTC. Protein: CASSRFGSSYEQYF.

The rearrangement uses TRBV30 and TRBJ2-3; 7 bases line up with TRBD2. V shed 0 bases, J shed 0 bases, and the junction held 3 bases outside the gene matches. CDR3 length: 15 amino acids. CDR1 GTSNPN and CDR2 SVGIG come from the germline V gene (reference sequence). CDR3: CAWSVGGSSTDTQYF. For the CDR3, the DNA is TGTGCCTGGAGTGTGGGCGGGAGTAGCACAGATACGCAGTATTTT.

The chain employs TRBV5-1 and TRBJ2-3; TRBD2 matches 12 bases. The V segment lost 3 bases and the J segment 5 bases; nucleotides outside the gene matches: 1. This CDR3 has 14 residues. Germline CDR1 SGHRS, CDR2 YFSETQ. The CDR3 nucleotides are TGCGCCAGCAGCTCGGGACTAGCGGGAGATACGCAGTATTTT. This codes for CASSSGLAGDTQYF.

This chain connects TRBV19 to TRBJ1-1, with unresolved D. Germline CDR1 LNHDA, CDR2 SQIVND (reference sequence). The CDR3 consists of 15 residues. Trimming removed 8 bases at V and 0 bases at J, with 16 bases between. The CDR3 sequence is CASALQALMNTEAFF. The DNA of the CDR3 is TGTGCCAGTGCGCTGCAAGCACTAATGAACACTGAAGCTTTCTTT.

The rearrangement links TRBV27 to TRBJ2-7, with D unclear. The V end lost 3 bases, the J end lost 6 bases, and 9 bases lay between the germline ends. This CDR3 has 12 amino acids. Germline CDR1 is MNHEY and CDR2 is SMNVEV (reference sequence). CDR3 nucleotides: TGTGCCAGCAGTTTCCTGGGAAGCGAGCAGTACTTC. It codes for CASSFLGSEQYF.

The CDR3 DNA is TGCAGCGCCCTGGGACTAGCGGGTCCGAGCACCGGGGAGCTGTTTTTT. Residues: CSALGLAGPSTGELFF. The chain has TRBV29-1 and TRBJ2-2, with 12 positions matching TRBD2. The CDR3 sequence is 16 residues long. With 7 bases clipped from V and 4 bases from J, the junction kept 10 bases outside the gene matches. Germline V gene sequence: CDR1 SQVTM, CDR2 ANQGSEA.

The chain joins TRBV5-8 to TRBJ2-2, with 8 positions matching TRBD1. V shed 1 base, J shed 4 bases, and the junction held 6 bases outside the gene matches. The CDR3 runs 16 residues. Germline V gives CDR1 SGHTS, CDR2 YDEGEE. The CDR3 DNA follows: TGTGCCAGCAGCTTGTGGTGGACAGGGCGCACCGGGGAGCTGTTTTTT. Translated, it gives CASSLWWTGRTGELFF.

A few counts support this clone. The chain has TRBV2 and TRBJ2-2, with 13 bases fitting TRBD2. The CDR3 is made up of 15 amino acids. The germline gives CDR1 SNHLY, CDR2 FYNNEI. The V and J ends lost 6 bases and 6 bases, in that order; junction bases with no gene match: 4. The CDR3 region is CASRILAGGAGELFF. Written as DNA, the CDR3 is TGTGCCAGCAGGATACTAGCGGGAGGGGCCGGGGAGCTGTTTTTT.

This clone was seen only a few times. This sequence joins TRBV14 and TRBJ2-5; D gene uncertain. Trimming removed 1 base at V and 5 bases at J, with 11 bases between. This CDR3 region has 14 residues. Germline V gene data show CDR1 as SGHDN and CDR2 as FVKESK. DNA for the CDR3: TGTGCCAGCAGCCAAGGATCCCCCAGGGAGACCCAGTACTTC. This codes for CASSQGSPRETQYF.

The table lists this clone with a count of one. The sample carries other DNA sequences with the same CDR3. The V call is TRBV29-1, the J call TRBJ2-7; D remains ambiguous. Germline V gives CDR1 SQVTM, CDR2 ANQGSEA. This CDR3 is built from 11 residues. With 4 bases removed from V and 2 bases from J, the gap between germline ends came to 6 bases. CDR3: CSVGQAYEQYF. CDR3 bases: TGCAGCGTTGGACAAGCCTACGAGCAGTACTTC.

V is TRBV4-1 and J is TRBJ2-7; 7 positions match TRBD1. There are 17 residues in the CDR3. The ends lost 0 bases at V and 3 bases at J; junction bases unmatched: 11. Germline loops: CDR1 MGHRA, CDR2 YSYEKL. Here the CDR3 DNA reads TGCGCCAGCAGCCAAGATTGGTCGACAGGGCCGTACTACGAGCAGTACTTC. Translation: CASSQDWSTGPYYEQYF.

The chain carries TRBV7-9 and TRBJ2-2, with D possibly called TRBD1 or TRBD2 (6 bases each). The CDR3 is 17 amino acids. V was pared by 5 bases and J by 3 bases, with 19 bases between. CDR1 and CDR2 from the germline V gene are SEHNR and FQNEAQ (reference sequence). The CDR3 DNA is TGTGCCAGCAGCCCCGGAGGGGGAAGGGTTTACACCGGGGAGCTGTTTTTT. Translating gives CASSPGGGRVYTGELFF. The full variable domain, with the rest looked up from reference TRBV7-9 and TRBJ2-2, is DTGVSQNPRHKITKRGQNVTFRCDPISEHNRLYWYRQTLGQGPEFLTYFQNEAQLEKSRLLSDRFSAERPKGSFSTLEIQRTEQGDSAMYLCASSPGGGRVYTGELFFGEGSRLTVL.

A word on this clone: Other DNA sequences within the sample encode an identical CDR3. This rearrangement joins TRBV7-2 to TRBJ2-5; D gene unclear. Trimming took 4 bases from V and 3 from J, leaving 3 bases between them. The CDR3 runs to 11 residues. The germline gives CDR1 SGHTA, CDR2 FQGNSA. CDR3 amino acids: CASSSKETQYF. CDR3 DNA: TGTGCCAGCAGCTCCAAAGAGACCCAGTACTTC. The variable domain in full, completed from reference TRBV7-2 and TRBJ2-5, reads GAGVSQSPSNKVTEKGKDVELRCDPISGHTALYWYRQSLGQGLEFLIYFQGNSAPDKSGLPSDRFSAERTGGSVSTLTIQRTQQEDSAVYLCASSSKETQYFGPGTRLLVL.

The gene calls are TRBV14 and TRBJ2-2; the D gene is possibly TRBD1 (5 bases). Germline CDR1 and CDR2: SGHDN and FVKESK. With 2 bases removed from V and 5 bases from J, the gap between germline ends came to 9 bases. The CDR3 has 14 residues. CDR3 loop: CASSQQRGTGELFF. In DNA form, the CDR3 reads TGTGCCAGCAGCCAACAAAGGGGTACCGGGGAGCTGTTTTTT. The variable domain in full, with the rest retrieved from reference TRBV14 and TRBJ2-2, is EAGVTQFPSHSVIEKGQTVTLRCDPISGHDNLYWYRRVMGKEIKFLLHFVKESKQDESGMPNNRFLAERTGGTYSTLKVQPAELEDSGVYFCASSQQRGTGELFFGEGSRLTVL.

CDR3 region: CATSRPGTDQETQYF. The CDR3 DNA is TGTGCCACCAGCAGGCCTGGGACAGACCAAGAGACCCAGTACTTC. V gene TRBV15 combines with J gene TRBJ2-5; TRBD1 aligns across 7 bases. Looked up from germline, CDR1 is LNHNV and CDR2 is YYDKDF (reference sequence). The V and J ends lost 3 bases and 0 bases, in that order; junction bases with no gene match: 4. This CDR3 is built from 15 residues.